This T cell receptor (beta chain) is drawn from a study of blood T cell repertoires in COVID-19. Study details: The United States, Italy and Spain were the sources of the acute and convalescent COVID-19 samples. PBMCs, B-cell-depleted T cells, or T cells were the source of the cDNA or gDNA that made up the material.

Germline lookup yields CDR1 MDHEN and CDR2 SYDVKM. The CDR3 is 15 residues long. Losses at the gene ends were 3 bases for V and 4 bases for J; bases not matched to a gene: 5. Authors' analysis steps: How many nucleated cells were present was estimated from reference gene primer amplification. Generated by immunoSEQ multiplex PCR, the TCRdb table keeps only in-frame clones and is missing some. That table furnishes V, J and clone size, whereas the DNA furnished D and trimming. The sample contains roughly 100,000 clones, approximately 72% of which appear only once. The V and J genes are TRBV28 and TRBJ1-2; TRBD1 aligns across 10 bases. The sample taken for sequencing was peripheral blood. This receptor was taken from a woman between 65 and 79 years old with acute or convalescent COVID-19. For the CDR3, the DNA is TGTGCCAGCAGTTTCCGGGACAGGGGTAGCTATGGCTACACCTTC. Its protein product is CASSFRDRGSYGYTF.